Presented here are 10 T cell receptor beta chains from one specimen sequenced in a study of T cell repertoires in cytomegalovirus infection. No antigen has been assigned to these receptors. TCRdb re-analysed the reads in MiXCR, keeping a single row per CDR3 protein. Among tens of thousands of distinct CDR3 sequences listed, about 19% were seen once. The sample in question was CD8+ T cells from cultured PBMCs, obtained from culture after CMV antigen stimulation. Source of these receptors: a human donor in good health (CMV status not recorded). Some clones in this sample may be carry-over from other donors' samples.

Written as DNA, the CDR3 is TGTGCCAGCAGCGTAGGGGAAGCGGGGGGCTACGAGCAGTACTTC. Protein product: CASSVGEAGGYEQYF. The rearrangement links TRBV9 to TRBJ2-7, with TRBD2 matching over 9 bases. Unmatched junction bases numbered 4, after V lost 0 bases and J lost 3 bases. Germline V gives CDR1 SGDLS, CDR2 YYNGEE. The CDR3 has 15 residues. Drawing the rest from reference TRBV9 and TRBJ2-7, the complete variable domain is DSGVTQTPKHLITATGQRVTLRCSPRSGDLSVYWYQQSLDQGLQFLIQYYNGEERAKGNILERFSAQQFPDLHSELNLSSLELGDSALYFCASSVGEAGGYEQYFGPGTRLTVT.

The table lists this clonotype with many counts. The V gene is TRBV12-3 or TRBV12-4, the J gene TRBJ1-5, with 8 bases matching TRBD1. The CDR3 contains 16 residues. V gave up 2 bases and J gave up 7 bases; unmatched junction bases: 10. Written as DNA, the CDR3 is TGTGCCAGCAGTTTATCGACGACAGGGGTCGGGCAGCCCCAGCATTTT. This encodes CASSLSTTGVGQPQHF.

V is TRBV11-3 and J is TRBJ1-1; D uncertain. This CDR3 region has 13 residues. V was trimmed by 10 bases and J by 5 bases, leaving 17 bases between them. Germline V gives CDR1 SGHNT, CDR2 YENEEA. Here the CDR3 DNA reads TGTGCCAACATGTGGGCGAGCGGGACTGAAGCTTTCTTT. It is translated as CANMWASGTEAFF.

This clonotype has just a few counts. The V call is TRBV7-9, the J call TRBJ2-7; possible D gene TRBD2, 6 bases. With 5 bases removed from V and 5 bases from J, the gap between germline ends came to 13 bases. The CDR3 runs 13 residues. Per the germline V gene, CDR1 is SEHNR and CDR2 is FQNEAQ (reference sequence). CDR3 DNA: TGTGCCAGCAGCCCTCAGGGAGGTGACGAGCAGTACTTC. Translating gives CASSPQGGDEQYF. Based on the CDR3 plus reference TRBV7-9 and TRBJ2-7, the full variable domain is DTGVSQNPRHKITKRGQNVTFRCDPISEHNRLYWYRQTLGQGPEFLTYFQNEAQLEKSRLLSDRFSAERPKGSFSTLEIQRTEQGDSAMYLCASSPQGGDEQYFGPGTRLTVT.

This chain joins TRBV7-9 and TRBJ2-7; D remains unclear. Germline V gene data show CDR1 as SEHNR and CDR2 as FQNEAQ (reference sequence). V dropped 5 bases and J dropped 6 bases, with 11 bases sitting between them. The CDR3 is made up of 12 amino acids. The CDR3 DNA reads TGTGCCAGCAGCACCGGCCGTGGCGAGCAGTACTTC. Translated, it gives CASSTGRGEQYF.

This clonotype was observed a handful of times. V usage is TRBV29-1 and J usage is TRBJ1-1, with 9 bases identical to TRBD1. The J segment lost 1 base and the V segment lost 6 bases, leaving 9 bases of the junction unmatched. The CDR3 covers 15 residues. Germline CDR1 is SQVTM and CDR2 is ANQGSEA. The CDR3 region has the DNA TGCAGCGTCCGGGACAGGGTAAAACAGAACACTGAAGCTTTCTTT. Residues: CSVRDRVKQNTEAFF. The full variable domain, with the rest looked up from reference TRBV29-1 and TRBJ1-1, is SAVISQKPSRDICQRGTSLTIQCQVDSQVTMMFWYRQQPGQSLTLIATANQGSEATYESGFVIDKFPISRPNLTFSTLTVSNMSPEDSSIYLCSVRDRVKQNTEAFFGQGTRLTVV.

This clonotype was picked up many times. The V gene is TRBV7-2, the J gene TRBJ1-1, with D possibly TRBD1 on 6 matching bases. The CDR3 consists of 15 residues. V shed 3 bases and J shed 2 bases, with 13 bases lying between them. CDR1 and CDR2 from the germline V gene are SGHTA and FQGNSA. The CDR3 spells CASSFGGAGNTEAFF. In DNA, the CDR3 is TGTGCCAGCAGCTTCGGGGGGGCTGGAAACACTGAAGCTTTCTTT.

This clonotype was counted only a few times. This sequence joins TRBV28 and TRBJ1-2; no reliable D call. The germline CDR1 and CDR2 sequences are MDHEN and SYDVKM. Trimming shortened V by 8 bases and J by 2 bases, and 12 bases separated the two germline ends. The CDR3 loop spans 13 amino acids. This CDR3 reads CASARMPNYGYTF. DNA of the CDR3: TGTGCCAGCGCTAGGATGCCGAACTATGGCTACACCTTC.

The chain links TRBV30 to TRBJ1-5; 7 nucleotides agree with TRBD1. This CDR3 spans 16 amino acids. The V and J ends lost 2 bases and 2 bases, in that order; junction bases with no gene match: 9. Per germline, CDR1 GTSNPN and CDR2 SVGIG (reference sequence). The CDR3 here is CAWSPVVGGRNQPQHF. CDR3 nucleotide sequence: TGTGCCTGGAGTCCGGTAGTAGGGGGCCGCAATCAGCCCCAGCATTTT.

This clonotype was counted a few times. The chain is built from TRBV29-1 and TRBJ2-5; 7 positions match TRBD1. The ends lost 4 bases at V and 1 base at J; junction bases unmatched: 12. The CDR3 covers 16 residues. Germline CDR1 SQVTM, CDR2 ANQGSEA. CDR3 amino acids: CSVGGFRDSSQETQYF. The DNA of the CDR3 is TGCAGCGTTGGAGGTTTTAGGGACAGCAGCCAAGAGACCCAGTACTTC.